The clone carrying this TCR beta chain was picked up a small number of times. These data originate in a study of control samples from healthy donors and cancer patients. Assay used: immunoSEQ multiplex PCR; TCRdb lists only in-frame clones, some missing. The sample lists 110,000 to 150,000 clones, roughly 89% occurring once. Sample: blood. This sequence originates from a man aged 25-40 years in good health.

CDR3 loop: CASSPKMGEGLPYEQYF. CDR3 DNA: TGTGCCAGCAGTCCCAAAATGGGGGAGGGCCTCCCCTACGAGCAGTACTTC. V usage is TRBV27 and J usage is TRBJ2-7; 7 bases match TRBD2. CDR1 and CDR2 (germline): MNHEY, SMNVEV (reference sequence). V gave up 5 bases and J gave up 2 bases; unmatched junction bases: 15. The CDR3 is 17 residues long.